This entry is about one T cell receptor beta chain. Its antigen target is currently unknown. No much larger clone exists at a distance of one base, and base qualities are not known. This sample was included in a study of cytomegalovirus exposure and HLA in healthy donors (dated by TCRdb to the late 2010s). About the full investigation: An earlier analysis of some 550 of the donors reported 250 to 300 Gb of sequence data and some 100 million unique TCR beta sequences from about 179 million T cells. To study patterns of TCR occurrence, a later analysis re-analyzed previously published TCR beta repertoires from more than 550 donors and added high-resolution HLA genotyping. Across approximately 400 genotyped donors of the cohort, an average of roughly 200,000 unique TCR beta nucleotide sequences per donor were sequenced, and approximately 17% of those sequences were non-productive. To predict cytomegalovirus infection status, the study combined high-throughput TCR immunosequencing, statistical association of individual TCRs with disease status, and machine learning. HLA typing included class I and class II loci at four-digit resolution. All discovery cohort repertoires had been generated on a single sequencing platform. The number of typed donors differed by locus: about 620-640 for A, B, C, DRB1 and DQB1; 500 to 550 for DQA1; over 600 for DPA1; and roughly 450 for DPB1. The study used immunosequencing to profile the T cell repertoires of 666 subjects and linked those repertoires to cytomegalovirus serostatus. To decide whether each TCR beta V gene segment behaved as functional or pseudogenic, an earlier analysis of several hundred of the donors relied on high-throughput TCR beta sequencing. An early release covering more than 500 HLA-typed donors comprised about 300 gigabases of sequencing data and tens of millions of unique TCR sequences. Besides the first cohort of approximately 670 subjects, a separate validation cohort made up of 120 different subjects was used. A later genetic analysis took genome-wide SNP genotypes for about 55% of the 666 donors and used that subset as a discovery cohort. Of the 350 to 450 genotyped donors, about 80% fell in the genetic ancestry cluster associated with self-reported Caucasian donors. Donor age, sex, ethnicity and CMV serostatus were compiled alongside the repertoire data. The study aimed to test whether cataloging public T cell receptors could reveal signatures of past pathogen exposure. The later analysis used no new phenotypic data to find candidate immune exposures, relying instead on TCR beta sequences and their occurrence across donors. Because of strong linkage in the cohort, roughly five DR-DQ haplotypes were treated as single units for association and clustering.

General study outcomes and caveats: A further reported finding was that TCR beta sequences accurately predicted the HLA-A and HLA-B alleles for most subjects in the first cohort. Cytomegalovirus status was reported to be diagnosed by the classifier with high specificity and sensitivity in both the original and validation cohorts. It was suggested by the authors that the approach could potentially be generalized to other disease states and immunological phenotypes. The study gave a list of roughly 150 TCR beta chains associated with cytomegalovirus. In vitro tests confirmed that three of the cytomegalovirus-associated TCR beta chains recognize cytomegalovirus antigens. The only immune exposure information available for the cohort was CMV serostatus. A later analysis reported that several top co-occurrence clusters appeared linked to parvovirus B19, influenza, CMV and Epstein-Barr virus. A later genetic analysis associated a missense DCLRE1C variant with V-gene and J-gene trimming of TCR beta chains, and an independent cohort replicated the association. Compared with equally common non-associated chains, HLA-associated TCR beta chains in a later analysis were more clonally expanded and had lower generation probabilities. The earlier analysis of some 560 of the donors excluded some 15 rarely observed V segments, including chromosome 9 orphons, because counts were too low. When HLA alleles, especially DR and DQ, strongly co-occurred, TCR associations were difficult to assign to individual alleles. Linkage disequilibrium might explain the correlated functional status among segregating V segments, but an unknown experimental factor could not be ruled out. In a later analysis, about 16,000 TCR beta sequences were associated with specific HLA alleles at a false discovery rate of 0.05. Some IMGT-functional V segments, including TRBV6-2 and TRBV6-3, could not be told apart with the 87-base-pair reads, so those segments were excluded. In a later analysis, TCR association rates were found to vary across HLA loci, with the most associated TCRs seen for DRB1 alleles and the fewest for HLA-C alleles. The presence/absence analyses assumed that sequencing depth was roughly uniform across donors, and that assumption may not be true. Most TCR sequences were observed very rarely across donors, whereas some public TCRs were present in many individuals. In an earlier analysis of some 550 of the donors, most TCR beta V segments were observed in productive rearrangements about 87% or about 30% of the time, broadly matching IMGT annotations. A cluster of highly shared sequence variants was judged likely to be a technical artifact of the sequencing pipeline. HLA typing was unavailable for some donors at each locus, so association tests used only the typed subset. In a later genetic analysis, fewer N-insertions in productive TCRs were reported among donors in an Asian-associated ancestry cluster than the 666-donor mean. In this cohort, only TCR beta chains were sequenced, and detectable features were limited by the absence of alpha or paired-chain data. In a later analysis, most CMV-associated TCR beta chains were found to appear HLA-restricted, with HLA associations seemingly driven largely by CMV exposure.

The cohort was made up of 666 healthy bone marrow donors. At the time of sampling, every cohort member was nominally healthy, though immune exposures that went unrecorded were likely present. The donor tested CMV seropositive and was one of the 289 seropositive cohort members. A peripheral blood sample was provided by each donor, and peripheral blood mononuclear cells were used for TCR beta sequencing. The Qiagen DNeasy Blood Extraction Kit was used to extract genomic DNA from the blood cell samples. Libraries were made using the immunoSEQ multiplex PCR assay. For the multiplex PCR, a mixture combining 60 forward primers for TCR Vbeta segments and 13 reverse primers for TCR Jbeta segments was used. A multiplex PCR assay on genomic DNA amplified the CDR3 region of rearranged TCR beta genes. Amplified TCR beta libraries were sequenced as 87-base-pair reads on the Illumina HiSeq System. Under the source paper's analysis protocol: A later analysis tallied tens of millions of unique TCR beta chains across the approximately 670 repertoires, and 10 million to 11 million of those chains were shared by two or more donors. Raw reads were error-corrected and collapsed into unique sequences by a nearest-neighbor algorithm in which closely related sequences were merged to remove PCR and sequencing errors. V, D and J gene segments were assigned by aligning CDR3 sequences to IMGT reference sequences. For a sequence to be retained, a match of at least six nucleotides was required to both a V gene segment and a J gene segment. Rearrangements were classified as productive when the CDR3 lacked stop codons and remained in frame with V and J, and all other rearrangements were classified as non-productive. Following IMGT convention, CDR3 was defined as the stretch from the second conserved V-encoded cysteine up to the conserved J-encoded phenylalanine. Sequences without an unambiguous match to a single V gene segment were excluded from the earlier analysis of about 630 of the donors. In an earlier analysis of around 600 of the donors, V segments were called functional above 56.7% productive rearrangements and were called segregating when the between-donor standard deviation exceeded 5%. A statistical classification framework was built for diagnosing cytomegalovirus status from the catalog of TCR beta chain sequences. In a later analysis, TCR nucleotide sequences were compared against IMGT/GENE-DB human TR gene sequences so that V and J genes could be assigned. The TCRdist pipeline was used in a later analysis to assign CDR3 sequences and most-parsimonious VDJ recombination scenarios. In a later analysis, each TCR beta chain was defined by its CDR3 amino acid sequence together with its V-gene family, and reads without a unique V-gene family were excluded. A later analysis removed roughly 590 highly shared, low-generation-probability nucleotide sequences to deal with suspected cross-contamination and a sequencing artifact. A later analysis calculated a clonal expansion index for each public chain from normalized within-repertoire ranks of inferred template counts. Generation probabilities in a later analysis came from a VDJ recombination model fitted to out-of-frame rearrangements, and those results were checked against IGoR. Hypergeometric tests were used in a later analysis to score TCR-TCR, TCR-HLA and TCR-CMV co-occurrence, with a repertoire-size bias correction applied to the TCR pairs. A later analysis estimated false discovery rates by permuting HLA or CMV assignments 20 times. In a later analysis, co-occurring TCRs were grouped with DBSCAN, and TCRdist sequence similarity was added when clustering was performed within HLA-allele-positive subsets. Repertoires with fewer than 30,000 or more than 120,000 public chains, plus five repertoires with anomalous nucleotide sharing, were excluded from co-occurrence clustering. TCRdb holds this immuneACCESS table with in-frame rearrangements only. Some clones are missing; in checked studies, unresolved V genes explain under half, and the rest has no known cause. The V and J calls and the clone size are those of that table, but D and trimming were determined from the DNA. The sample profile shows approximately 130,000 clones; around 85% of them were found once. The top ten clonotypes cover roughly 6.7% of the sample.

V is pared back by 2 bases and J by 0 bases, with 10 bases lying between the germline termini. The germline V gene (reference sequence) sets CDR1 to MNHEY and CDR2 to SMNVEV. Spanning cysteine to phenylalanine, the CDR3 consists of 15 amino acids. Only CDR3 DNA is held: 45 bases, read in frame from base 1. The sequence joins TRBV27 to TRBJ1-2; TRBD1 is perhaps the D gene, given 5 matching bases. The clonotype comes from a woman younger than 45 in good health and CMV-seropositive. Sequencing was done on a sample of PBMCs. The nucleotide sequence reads TGTGCCAGCAGTTTAAAGGGGCGTGCTAACTATGGCTACACCTTC. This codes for CASSLKGRANYGYTF.